The clone carrying this T cell receptor beta chain was picked up a small number of times. This sample stems from a study of PD-L1 blockade in urothelial cancer. At the level of the study: Blood was tested 3 weeks (second dose) and 6 weeks into treatment.

TCRdb's copy holds only in-frame clones and misses some; the assay was immunoSEQ multiplex PCR. The top ten hold 3.5% to 4.5% of the sample, which has about 52,000 clones, roughly 77% seen once. This TCR was recovered from a man aged 70-80 years with urothelial cancer. This sample comprised PBMCs, obtained around atezolizumab (anti-PD-L1) treatment.

CDR3 DNA sequence: TGTGCCAGCAACTCCGTGAACACCGGGGAGCTGTTTTTT. It specifies CASNSVNTGELFF. The rearrangement links TRBV6-1 to TRBJ2-2; D gene unclear. With 7 bases removed from V and 1 base from J, the gap between germline ends came to 7 bases. Germline V gives CDR1 MNHNS, CDR2 SASEGT. The CDR3 has 13 amino acids.